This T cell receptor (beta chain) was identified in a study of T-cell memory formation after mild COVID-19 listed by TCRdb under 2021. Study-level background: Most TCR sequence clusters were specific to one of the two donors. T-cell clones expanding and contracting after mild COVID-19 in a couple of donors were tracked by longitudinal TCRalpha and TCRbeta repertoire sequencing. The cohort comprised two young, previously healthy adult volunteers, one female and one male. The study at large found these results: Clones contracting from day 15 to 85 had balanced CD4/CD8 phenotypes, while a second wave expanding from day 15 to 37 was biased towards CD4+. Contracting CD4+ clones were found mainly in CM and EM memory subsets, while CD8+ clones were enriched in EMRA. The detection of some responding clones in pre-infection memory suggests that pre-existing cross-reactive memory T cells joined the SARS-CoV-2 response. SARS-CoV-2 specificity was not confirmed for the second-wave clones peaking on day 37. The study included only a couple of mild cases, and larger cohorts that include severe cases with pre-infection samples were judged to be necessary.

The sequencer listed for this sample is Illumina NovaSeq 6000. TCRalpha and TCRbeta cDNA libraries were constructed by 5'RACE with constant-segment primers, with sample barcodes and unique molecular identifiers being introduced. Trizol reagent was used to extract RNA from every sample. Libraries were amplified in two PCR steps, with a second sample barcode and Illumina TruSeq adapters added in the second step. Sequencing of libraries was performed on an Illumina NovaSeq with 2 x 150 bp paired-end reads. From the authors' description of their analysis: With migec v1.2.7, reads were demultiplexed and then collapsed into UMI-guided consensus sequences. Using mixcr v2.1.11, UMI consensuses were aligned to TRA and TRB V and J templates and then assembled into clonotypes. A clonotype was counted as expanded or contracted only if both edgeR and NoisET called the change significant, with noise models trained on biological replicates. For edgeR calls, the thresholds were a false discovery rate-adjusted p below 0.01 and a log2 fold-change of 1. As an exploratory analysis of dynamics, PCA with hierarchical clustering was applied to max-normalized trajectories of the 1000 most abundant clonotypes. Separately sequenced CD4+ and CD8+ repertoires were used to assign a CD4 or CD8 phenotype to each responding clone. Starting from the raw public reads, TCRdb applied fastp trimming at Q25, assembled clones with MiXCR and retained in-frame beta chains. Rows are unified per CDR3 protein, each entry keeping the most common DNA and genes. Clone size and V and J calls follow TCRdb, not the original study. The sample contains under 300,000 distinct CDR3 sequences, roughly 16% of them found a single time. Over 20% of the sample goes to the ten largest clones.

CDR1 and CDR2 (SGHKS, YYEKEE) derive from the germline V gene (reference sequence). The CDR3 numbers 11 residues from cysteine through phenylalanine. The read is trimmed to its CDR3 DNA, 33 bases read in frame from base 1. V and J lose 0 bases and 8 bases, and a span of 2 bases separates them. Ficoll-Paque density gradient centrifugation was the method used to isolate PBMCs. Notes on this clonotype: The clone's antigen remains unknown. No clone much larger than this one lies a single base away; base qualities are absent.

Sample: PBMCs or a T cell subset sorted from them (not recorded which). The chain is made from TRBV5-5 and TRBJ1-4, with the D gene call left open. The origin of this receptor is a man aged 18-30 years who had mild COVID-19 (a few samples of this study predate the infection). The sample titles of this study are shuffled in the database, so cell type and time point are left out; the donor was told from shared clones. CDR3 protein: CASSLVEKLFF. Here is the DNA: TGTGCCAGCAGCTTGGTCGAAAAACTGTTTTTT.